A selection of T cell receptor beta chains follows, all from one sample in a study of control samples from healthy donors and cancer patients. The assay was immunoSEQ multiplex PCR, and TCRdb's table has in-frame clones only and misses some. The sample lists about 130,000 clones, around 90% occurring once. Sequencing used blood. Receptors originate from a man between 18 and 35 years old in good health. The CDR3 runs from the conserved cysteine through the conserved F or W. Each record gives: clone size, J gene, D gene, V gene, CDR3 DNA, CDR3 protein. The D gene is left open where the match is weak. Clone size appears in some rows only: once, few, many, or a class for an expanded clone.

once | TRBJ1-5 | TRBD1 | TRBV19 | TGTGCCAGTAGGACCGGGACAGGGGGCAATCAGCCCCAGCATTTT | CASRTGTGGNQPQHF
- | TRBJ2-7 | TRBD2 | TRBV12-3/TRBV12-4 | TGTGCCAGCAGTACGGGACTAGCTTACGAGCAGTACTTC | CASSTGLAYEQYF
once | TRBJ2-7 | - | TRBV2 | TGTGCCAGCAGATTAGAAGGGGGGCCTATGGTCGAGCAGTACTTC | CASRLEGGPMVEQYF
once | TRBJ2-7 | - | TRBV27 | TGTGCCAGCAGTTCCGCCTACGAGCAGTACTTC | CASSSAYEQYF
- | TRBJ2-5 | TRBD1 | TRBV6-2/TRBV6-3 | TGTGCCAGCAGTTACCCGGACAGGGGGGGGACCCAGTACTTC | CASSYPDRGGTQYF
- | TRBJ1-3 | - | TRBV21-1 | TGTGCCAGCAGCAAAGCAGCGGGCAGATGCTCTGGAAACACCATATATTTT | CASSKAAGRCSGNTIYF
- | TRBJ1-4 | - | TRBV18 | TGTGCCAGCCACCCAGGGACAACTAATGAAAAACTGTTTTTT | CASHPGTTNEKLFF
- | TRBJ2-1 | - | TRBV13 | TGTGCCAGCAGCTTAAGGCCCAGGGTCTGGGATGAGCAGTTCTTC | CASSLRPRVWDEQFF
- | TRBJ2-3 | TRBD1 | TRBV5-6 | TGTGCCAGCAGCTTGTCGGACAGGGGAGGCACAGATACGCAGTATTTT | CASSLSDRGGTDTQYF
- | TRBJ2-2 | - | TRBV7-3 | TGTGCCAGCAGCTTAATCAGCGGGGAGCTGTTTTTT | CASSLISGELFF
- | TRBJ1-6 | TRBD1 | TRBV7-9 | TGTGCCAGCACCTCCGGGACAGGGGCCCGAAATTCACCCCTCCACTTT | CASTSGTGARNSPLHF
- | TRBJ2-7 | - | TRBV6-5 | TGTGCCAGCAGTCAGGGGCAGGGCCCCTACGAGCAGTACTTC | CASSQGQGPYEQYF
- | TRBJ1-2 | TRBD1 | TRBV27 | TGTGCCAGCAGTATTGGACAGGGGGCTGTCTACACCTTC | CASSIGQGAVYTF
- | TRBJ2-3 | TRBD1 | TRBV3-1/TRBV3-2 | TGTGCCAGCAGCCTCGGGACAGGGGAAACAGATACGCAGTATTTT | CASSLGTGETDTQYF
- | TRBJ1-3 | - | TRBV5-1 | TGCGCCAGCAGCTTGGTTGGGGCACGGGTCGGAAACACCATATATTTT | CASSLVGARVGNTIYF
- | TRBJ1-5 | - | TRBV19 | TGTGCCAGTACTACGACGAGACAGCCCCAGCATTTT | CASTTTRQPQHF
- | TRBJ2-3 | TRBD2 | TRBV5-1 | TGCGCCAGCAGCTGGGGACTAGCTGCAGATACGCAGTATTTT | CASSWGLAADTQYF
- | TRBJ1-2 | TRBD1 | TRBV5-1 | TGCGCCAGCAGCTTGGGGTCGGACAGGGGGCAGAATGGCTACACCTTC | CASSLGSDRGQNGYTF
- | TRBJ1-4 | - | TRBV4-1 | TGCGCCAGCAGCCAGCTGGCGGTCGCCAGGGAAAAACTGTTTTTT | CASSQLAVAREKLFF
- | TRBJ2-1 | TRBD1 | TRBV7-9 | TGTGCCAGCAGCCCGACGGGACAGGGGAACAATGAGCAGTTCTTC | CASSPTGQGNNEQFF
- | TRBJ1-5 | - | TRBV7-2 | TGTGCCAGCAGCTTAGCGTTAAGCCGGCGAAGCAATCAGCCCCAGCATTTT | CASSLALSRRSNQPQHF
- | TRBJ1-5 | - | TRBV3-1/TRBV3-2 | TGTGCCAGCAGCCCCAGTCGGGGGCAGCCCCAGCATTTT | CASSPSRGQPQHF
- | TRBJ2-2 | - | TRBV6-5 | TGTGCCAGCATCGGAATCGGAGCCGCCGGGGAGCTGTTTTTT | CASIGIGAAGELFF
- | TRBJ1-2 | TRBD1 | TRBV2 | TGTGCCAGCAGTCCAGACAGGGGGCTAGGGAACTATGGCTACACCTTC | CASSPDRGLGNYGYTF
- | TRBJ2-7 | - | TRBV21-1 | TGTGCCAGCAGCAAAGCCCCCGGGGGGAGGTACGAGCAGTACTTC | CASSKAPGGRYEQYF
- | TRBJ2-5 | - | TRBV3-1/TRBV3-2 | TGTGCCAGCAGCCCTCAGCAGGAGACCCAGTACTTC | CASSPQQETQYF
- | TRBJ1-1 | - | TRBV5-1 | TGCGCCAGCAGCTTGGAGGGACGGACGAACACTGAAGCTTTCTTT | CASSLEGRTNTEAFF
- | TRBJ1-1 | - | TRBV7-9 | TGTGCCAGCAGCCACGCAGGGGCGGGAACTGAAGCTTTCTTT | CASSHAGAGTEAFF
- | TRBJ1-5 | - | TRBV2 | TGTGCCAGCAACGGCGGCAATCAGCCCCAGCATTTT | CASNGGNQPQHF
- | TRBJ2-5 | TRBD1 | TRBV2 | TGTGCCAGCAGTACGGGACAGGGAGGTTCGTACCAAGAGACCCAGTACTTC | CASSTGQGGSYQETQYF
few | TRBJ1-3 | - | TRBV9 | TGTGCCAGCAGCGTAGACAACGTGGGAAACACCATATATTTT | CASSVDNVGNTIYF
- | TRBJ2-3 | TRBD2 | TRBV12-5 | TGTGCTAGTGGTTGGGGGACTAGCGGCACAGATACGCAGTATTTT | CASGWGTSGTDTQYF
once | TRBJ2-1 | - | TRBV5-1 | TGCGCCAGCAGCCCCCAGGAGGGCTACAATGAGCAGTTCTTC | CASSPQEGYNEQFF
- | TRBJ1-5 | TRBD1 | TRBV6-5 | TGTGCCAGCAGTAGACAGGGGGACCAGCCCCAGCATTTT | CASSRQGDQPQHF
- | TRBJ2-7 | TRBD2 | TRBV18 | TGTGCCAGCTCACCGGGTCTAGCGGGGTTCGGGTACGAGCAGTACTTC | CASSPGLAGFGYEQYF
- | TRBJ1-2 | - | TRBV27 | TGTGCCAGCAGTCCCTTTTCAGACAGGAGGGCTAACTATGGCTACACCTTC | CASSPFSDRRANYGYTF
- | TRBJ1-3 | - | TRBV4-1 | TGCGCCAGCAGCCAAGATGCCCGGGAAGGTGGAAACACCATATATTTT | CASSQDAREGGNTIYF
- | TRBJ1-2 | - | TRBV27 | TGTGCCAGCAAGCCCCCCGGGTCAAACCCAAAGCATGGCTACACCTTC | CASKPPGSNPKHGYTF
- | TRBJ1-2 | - | TRBV6-5 | TGTGCCAGCAGTTACGGGGTAGTATATGGCTACACCTTC | CASSYGVVYGYTF
- | TRBJ2-5 | - | TRBV7-3 | TGTGCCAGCAGCCCCCATTGTGGGGGGCCCGTCCGCGAGACCCAGTACTTC | CASSPHCGGPVRETQYF
once | TRBJ1-5 | - | TRBV30 | TGTGCCTGGGGCCTGGATAGCAATCAGCCCCAGCATTTT | CAWGLDSNQPQHF
- | TRBJ1-3 | - | TRBV7-9 | TGTGCCAGCAGCTTATTCCCGGGGGCGGGTGGAAACACCATATATTTT | CASSLFPGAGGNTIYF
once | TRBJ2-2 | TRBD2 | TRBV4-2 | TGTGCCAGCAGCCAAGATTGGCTAGCGGCCAACACCGGGGAGCTGTTTTTT | CASSQDWLAANTGELFF
- | TRBJ2-7 | - | TRBV10-1 | TGCGCCAGCAGTGACAGCTACGAGCAGTACTTC | CASSDSYEQYF
- | TRBJ1-1 | TRBD1 | TRBV5-1 | TGCGCCAGCTCGGACAGGGGACACACTGAAGCTTTCTTT | CASSDRGHTEAFF
few | TRBJ2-7 | TRBD1 | TRBV5-5 | TGTGCCAGCAGTACCGGGGGGACAGGGGCTTACGAGCAGTACTTC | CASSTGGTGAYEQYF
- | TRBJ2-1 | TRBD1 | TRBV9 | TGTGCCAGCAGCGGGCCGGGGACAGGACCCTACAATGAGCAGTTCTTC | CASSGPGTGPYNEQFF
- | TRBJ1-3 | TRBD1 | TRBV6-5 | TGTGCCAGCAGGACCGGGACAGGGTCTGGAAACACCATATATTTT | CASRTGTGSGNTIYF
few | TRBJ2-1 | TRBD2 | TRBV4-1 | TGCGCCAGCAGCCGGGGACTAGCGGGGGGAAACAATGAGCAGTTCTTC | CASSRGLAGGNNEQFF
once | TRBJ1-2 | - | TRBV3-1/TRBV3-2 | TGTGCCAGCAGCCAGGGGGGGGGCGCCCCCCGCGGCTACACCTTC | CASSQGGGAPRGYTF
once | TRBJ2-2 | TRBD1 | TRBV5-1 | TGCGCCAGTGGGACAGGGGGCAACACCGGGGAGCTGTTTTTT | CASGTGGNTGELFF
- | TRBJ1-2 | - | TRBV19 | TGTGCCAGTAGCATACCCGGGGGCGGCCGAGGCTACACCTTC | CASSIPGGGRGYTF